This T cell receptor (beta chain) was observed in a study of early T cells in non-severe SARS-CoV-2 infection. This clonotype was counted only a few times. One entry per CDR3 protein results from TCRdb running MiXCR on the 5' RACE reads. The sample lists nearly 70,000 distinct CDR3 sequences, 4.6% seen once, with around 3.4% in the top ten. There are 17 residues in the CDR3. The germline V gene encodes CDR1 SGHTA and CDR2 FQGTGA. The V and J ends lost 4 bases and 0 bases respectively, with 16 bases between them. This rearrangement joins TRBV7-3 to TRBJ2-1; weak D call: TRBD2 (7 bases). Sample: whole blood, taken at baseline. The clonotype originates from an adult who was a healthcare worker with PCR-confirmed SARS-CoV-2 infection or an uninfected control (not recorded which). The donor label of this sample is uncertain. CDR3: CASSSRHGGLSYNEQFF. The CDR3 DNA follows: TGTGCCAGCAGCTCCCGACACGGGGGGCTCTCCTACAATGAGCAGTTCTTC.